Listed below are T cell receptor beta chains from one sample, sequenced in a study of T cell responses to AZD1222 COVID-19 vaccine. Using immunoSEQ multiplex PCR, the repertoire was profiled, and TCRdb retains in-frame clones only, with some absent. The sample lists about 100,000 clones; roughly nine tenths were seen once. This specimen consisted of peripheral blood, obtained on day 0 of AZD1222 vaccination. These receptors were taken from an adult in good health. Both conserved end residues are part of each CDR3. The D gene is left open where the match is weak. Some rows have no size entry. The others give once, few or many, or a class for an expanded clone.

CDR3 DNA: TGTGCCATCAGTGAGTCGAGCCAGCGGGAGACCCAGTACTTC; CDR3 protein: CAISESSQRETQYF; D gene: -; V gene: TRBV10-3; J gene: TRBJ2-5; clone size: -
CDR3 DNA: TGTGCCAGCAGGACTAGCGGGGTTTACGAGCAGTACTTC; CDR3 protein: CASRTSGVYEQYF; D gene: TRBD2; V gene: TRBV13; J gene: TRBJ2-7; clone size: -
CDR3 DNA: TGTGCCAGCAGCCTAGACAGGATTGAAGCTTTCTTT; CDR3 protein: CASSLDRIEAFF; D gene: -; V gene: TRBV6-5; J gene: TRBJ1-1; clone size: -
CDR3 DNA: TGTGCCAGTAGTCTTCAGGGACATTATCGCGGCTACACCTTC; CDR3 protein: CASSLQGHYRGYTF; D gene: -; V gene: TRBV19; J gene: TRBJ1-2; clone size: once
CDR3 DNA: TGTGCCAGCAGTGAGTACGAAACGAACACCGGGGAGCTGTTTTTT; CDR3 protein: CASSEYETNTGELFF; D gene: -; V gene: TRBV6-1; J gene: TRBJ2-2; clone size: -
CDR3 DNA: TGCGCCAGCAGTGCGGCAGGGGTCGCTGAAGCTTTCTTT; CDR3 protein: CASSAAGVAEAFF; D gene: -; V gene: TRBV10-2; J gene: TRBJ1-1; clone size: -
CDR3 DNA: TGTGCCAACCTCCCGGACAGGGACTATGGCTACACCTTC; CDR3 protein: CANLPDRDYGYTF; D gene: TRBD1; V gene: TRBV27; J gene: TRBJ1-2; clone size: -
CDR3 DNA: TGTGCCAGCAGCTTAGCACGCTCGGGGGAAGCTTTCTTT; CDR3 protein: CASSLARSGEAFF; D gene: -; V gene: TRBV11-1; J gene: TRBJ1-1; clone size: -
CDR3 DNA: TGTGCCTGGAGCAAGGGAATGGGACAACGATATGGATATGGCTACACCTTC; CDR3 protein: CAWSKGMGQRYGYGYTF; D gene: -; V gene: TRBV30; J gene: TRBJ1-2; clone size: -
CDR3 DNA: TGTGCCAGCAGCCAAGGGGTTCAAGAAGAGACCCAGTACTTC; CDR3 protein: CASSQGVQEETQYF; D gene: -; V gene: TRBV3-1/TRBV3-2; J gene: TRBJ2-5; clone size: -
CDR3 DNA: TGTGCCAGCAGCTTGGCCGGGTCAGCTGCTGGCTCTGGAAACACCATATATTTT; CDR3 protein: CASSLAGSAAGSGNTIYF; D gene: -; V gene: TRBV5-6; J gene: TRBJ1-3; clone size: -
CDR3 DNA: TGTGCCACCAGCAGAGAATACACTTACTATGGCTACACCTTC; CDR3 protein: CATSREYTYYGYTF; D gene: -; V gene: TRBV15; J gene: TRBJ1-2; clone size: -
CDR3 DNA: TGTGCCAGCAGCCTCTTTACCCGAGAGACCCAGTACTTC; CDR3 protein: CASSLFTRETQYF; D gene: -; V gene: TRBV7-8; J gene: TRBJ2-5; clone size: -
CDR3 DNA: TGCGCCAGCAGCCAGGACAGGGGGTTCTACGAGCAGTACTTC; CDR3 protein: CASSQDRGFYEQYF; D gene: TRBD1; V gene: TRBV4-1; J gene: TRBJ2-7; clone size: -
CDR3 DNA: TGTGCCAGCAGCGTAGAAGGAGGGGCCTTGGACGAGCAGTACTTC; CDR3 protein: CASSVEGGALDEQYF; D gene: -; V gene: TRBV9; J gene: TRBJ2-7; clone size: -
CDR3 DNA: TGCAGCGCCCTGACAGGGCAGGGCTACACCTTC; CDR3 protein: CSALTGQGYTF; D gene: TRBD1; V gene: TRBV29-1; J gene: TRBJ1-2; clone size: -
CDR3 DNA: TGTGCCAGCAGTTATGGATCGAACACTGAAGCTTTCTTT; CDR3 protein: CASSYGSNTEAFF; D gene: -; V gene: TRBV27; J gene: TRBJ1-1; clone size: -
CDR3 DNA: TGTGCCAGCAGCAAAGCAGGGCCCACGTTCCTCTACGAGCAGTACTTC; CDR3 protein: CASSKAGPTFLYEQYF; D gene: -; V gene: TRBV11-2; J gene: TRBJ2-7; clone size: -
CDR3 DNA: TGCGCCAGCAGCCAAGGACAACGGAAAACTGAAGCTTTCTTT; CDR3 protein: CASSQGQRKTEAFF; D gene: -; V gene: TRBV4-1; J gene: TRBJ1-1; clone size: -
CDR3 DNA: TGTGCCAGCAACGGGGACAGAAACTTTAATTCACCCCTCCACTTT; CDR3 protein: CASNGDRNFNSPLHF; D gene: TRBD1; V gene: TRBV7-9; J gene: TRBJ1-6; clone size: -
CDR3 DNA: TGTGCCAGCAGTCTAACAAATGGGCCCCAGCATTTT; CDR3 protein: CASSLTNGPQHF; D gene: -; V gene: TRBV7-9; J gene: TRBJ1-5; clone size: -
CDR3 DNA: TGCGCCAGCAGCCAATTTCCGCAATCTAAGTACGAGCAGTACTTC; CDR3 protein: CASSQFPQSKYEQYF; D gene: -; V gene: TRBV4-1; J gene: TRBJ2-7; clone size: -
CDR3 DNA: TGTGCCACCAAAACCCTGGGGGACCCTGGCGAGACCCAGTACTTC; CDR3 protein: CATKTLGDPGETQYF; D gene: -; V gene: TRBV15; J gene: TRBJ2-5; clone size: -
CDR3 DNA: TGTGCCAGCAGCTTAGCACAGGTTAGTCCTGAAGCTTTCTTT; CDR3 protein: CASSLAQVSPEAFF; D gene: -; V gene: TRBV11-1; J gene: TRBJ1-1; clone size: once
CDR3 DNA: TGTGCCAGCAGCCCCCCCGGGACAGCAACTAACTATGGCTACACCTTC; CDR3 protein: CASSPPGTATNYGYTF; D gene: TRBD1; V gene: TRBV7-9; J gene: TRBJ1-2; clone size: -
CDR3 DNA: TGTGCCAGCAGTTACGACAGGTACTATGGCTACACCTTC; CDR3 protein: CASSYDRYYGYTF; D gene: -; V gene: TRBV6-5; J gene: TRBJ1-2; clone size: -
CDR3 DNA: TGTGCCAGCAGTCCAGGACAGGTCTACGAGCAGTACTTC; CDR3 protein: CASSPGQVYEQYF; D gene: TRBD1; V gene: TRBV6-5; J gene: TRBJ2-7; clone size: -
CDR3 DNA: TGTGCCAGCAGCTTAGCCCTTGTGGGGACAGGGAAAAACATTCAGTACTTC; CDR3 protein: CASSLALVGTGKNIQYF; D gene: TRBD1; V gene: TRBV7-9; J gene: TRBJ2-4; clone size: -
CDR3 DNA: TGTGCCAGCAGTTACTCTCCTAGAGGCTACAATGAGCAGTTCTTC; CDR3 protein: CASSYSPRGYNEQFF; D gene: -; V gene: TRBV6-5; J gene: TRBJ2-1; clone size: -
CDR3 DNA: TGTGCCAGCAAGAGGACAGTCAATTCACCCCTCCACTTT; CDR3 protein: CASKRTVNSPLHF; D gene: -; V gene: TRBV2; J gene: TRBJ1-6; clone size: -
CDR3 DNA: TGTGCCAGCAGTGAGGGGTGGGACAGTAGATGGTCACCCCTCCACTTT; CDR3 protein: CASSEGWDSRWSPLHF; D gene: TRBD1; V gene: TRBV2; J gene: TRBJ1-6; clone size: -
CDR3 DNA: TGTGCCACCAGTGATGGACCCCCCAATGAGCAGTTCTTC; CDR3 protein: CATSDGPPNEQFF; D gene: -; V gene: TRBV24-1; J gene: TRBJ2-1; clone size: -
CDR3 DNA: TGTGCCAGCAGCTTGGGCGGCGGCTACACCTTC; CDR3 protein: CASSLGGGYTF; D gene: -; V gene: TRBV5-6; J gene: TRBJ1-2; clone size: -
CDR3 DNA: TGCAGCGTTATAGCGGGGCTCTACAATGAGCAGTTCTTC; CDR3 protein: CSVIAGLYNEQFF; D gene: TRBD2; V gene: TRBV29-1; J gene: TRBJ2-1; clone size: -
CDR3 DNA: TGTGCCAGCAGCTTAGGAGAGGCCGGGACGGCTGGTGTGAACACTGAAGCTTTCTTT; CDR3 protein: CASSLGEAGTAGVNTEAFF; D gene: -; V gene: TRBV7-9; J gene: TRBJ1-1; clone size: -
CDR3 DNA: TGTGCCAGCAGCTACTCGGGGAATCAGCCCCAGCATTTT; CDR3 protein: CASSYSGNQPQHF; D gene: -; V gene: TRBV11-2; J gene: TRBJ1-5; clone size: few
CDR3 DNA: TGTGCCAGCAGTCCAGGGGGTAACGCTGAAGCTTTCTTT; CDR3 protein: CASSPGGNAEAFF; D gene: TRBD1; V gene: TRBV12-3/TRBV12-4; J gene: TRBJ1-1; clone size: -
CDR3 DNA: TGTGCCAGCAGCCCGATATCTAGCACAGATACGCAGTATTTT; CDR3 protein: CASSPISSTDTQYF; D gene: -; V gene: TRBV11-3; J gene: TRBJ2-3; clone size: -
CDR3 DNA: TGTGCCAGCAGCACCCGGGACAGTTTCTATTCACCCCTCCACTTT; CDR3 protein: CASSTRDSFYSPLHF; D gene: TRBD1; V gene: TRBV3-1/TRBV3-2; J gene: TRBJ1-6; clone size: -
CDR3 DNA: TGTGCCAGCAGTCGTCGAGAACTGGGCCCTAATGAAAAACTGTTTTTT; CDR3 protein: CASSRRELGPNEKLFF; D gene: -; V gene: TRBV27; J gene: TRBJ1-4; clone size: few
CDR3 DNA: TGTGCCAGCAGCCCCCCGGTGAACACTGAAGCTTTCTTT; CDR3 protein: CASSPPVNTEAFF; D gene: -; V gene: TRBV7-9; J gene: TRBJ1-1; clone size: -
CDR3 DNA: TGTGCCAGCAGAATGCGGGAGACTGAAGCTTTCTTT; CDR3 protein: CASRMRETEAFF; D gene: -; V gene: TRBV28; J gene: TRBJ1-1; clone size: few
CDR3 DNA: TGCGCCAGCACCCTGGGTGGGGGGCTGAGGGGCTACGAGCAGTACTTC; CDR3 protein: CASTLGGGLRGYEQYF; D gene: -; V gene: TRBV5-1; J gene: TRBJ2-7; clone size: -
CDR3 DNA: TGCGCCAGCTTCCCTAATGTAGGGGGGGGCTCTGGCTACACCTTC; CDR3 protein: CASFPNVGGGSGYTF; D gene: -; V gene: TRBV5-1; J gene: TRBJ1-2; clone size: -
CDR3 DNA: TGCGCCAGCAGCCAAAGATACAGGGGGCACAAGTTTGGCTACACCTTC; CDR3 protein: CASSQRYRGHKFGYTF; D gene: TRBD1; V gene: TRBV4-1; J gene: TRBJ1-2; clone size: -
CDR3 DNA: TGTGCCAGCAGTGACGAGCTGGGCGACACTGAAGCTTTCTTT; CDR3 protein: CASSDELGDTEAFF; D gene: -; V gene: TRBV6-4; J gene: TRBJ1-1; clone size: -
CDR3 DNA: TGTGCCAGCAGCCCAATGGTCGGCTCCTACAATGAGCAGTTCTTC; CDR3 protein: CASSPMVGSYNEQFF; D gene: -; V gene: TRBV3-1/TRBV3-2; J gene: TRBJ2-1; clone size: -
CDR3 DNA: TGTGCCAGCTCACCGGGGACGGATAACACTGAAGCTTTCTTT; CDR3 protein: CASSPGTDNTEAFF; D gene: -; V gene: TRBV18; J gene: TRBJ1-1; clone size: -
CDR3 DNA: TGTGCCAGCAGCTGGACAGCTCAAGAGACCCAGTACTTC; CDR3 protein: CASSWTAQETQYF; D gene: -; V gene: TRBV6-5; J gene: TRBJ2-5; clone size: -
CDR3 DNA: TGTGCCAGCAGCTTATTCTGGGCGGACCCGTCTTCTGGAAACACCATATATTTT; CDR3 protein: CASSLFWADPSSGNTIYF; D gene: -; V gene: TRBV11-2; J gene: TRBJ1-3; clone size: -
CDR3 DNA: TGTGCCAGCTCACTGGGACAGGGGGGGAATGAGCAGTTCTTC; CDR3 protein: CASSLGQGGNEQFF; D gene: TRBD1; V gene: TRBV18; J gene: TRBJ2-1; clone size: -
CDR3 DNA: TGTGCCTGGATCAGGAACACTGAAGCTTTCTTT; CDR3 protein: CAWIRNTEAFF; D gene: -; V gene: TRBV30; J gene: TRBJ1-1; clone size: -
CDR3 DNA: TGTGCCAGCAGCCAAGGGCCCGGGACAGATTACAATGAGCAGTTCTTC; CDR3 protein: CASSQGPGTDYNEQFF; D gene: TRBD1; V gene: TRBV4-2; J gene: TRBJ2-1; clone size: once
CDR3 DNA: TGTGCCAGCAGTTTACGGGGCACTGAAGCTTTCTTT; CDR3 protein: CASSLRGTEAFF; D gene: -; V gene: TRBV5-6; J gene: TRBJ1-1; clone size: medium-sized
CDR3 DNA: TGCGCCAGCAGTGAGGATCTGAGCGAGCGGGCTCGTACAGATACGCAGTATTTT; CDR3 protein: CASSEDLSERARTDTQYF; D gene: -; V gene: TRBV10-1; J gene: TRBJ2-3; clone size: -